The source of this T cell receptor beta chain is a study of blood T cell repertoires in COVID-19. Study-wide background: Spain, Italy and the United States supplied samples that represented acute and convalescent COVID-19.

In the authors' workflow: Estimates of nucleated cell counts were drawn from the amplification of reference gene primers. Method: immunoSEQ multiplex PCR; TCRdb's copy keeps in-frame clones and lacks some. V, J and clone size reflect that table, while D and trimming were determined from the DNA. This sample carries more than 300,000 clones, roughly 85% of them seen once, and the ten largest clones take about 6%. This CDR3 is 12 amino acids long. Germline CDR1 reads KGHSH; CDR2 reads LQKENI. V was trimmed by 3 bases and J by 4 bases, leaving 6 bases between them. Living in roughly 25 US areas, the participants were between roughly 18 and 90 years of age. Symptom resolution, clearance, or two negative PCRs marked donors in Cohort 3 as recovered.

This chain joins TRBV18 and TRBJ1-1; no clear D. The sample comprised PBMCs or T cells enriched from blood (not recorded which). The receptor was derived from a woman in her twenties or thirties who had recovered from COVID-19. CDR3 nucleotide sequence: TGTGCCAGCTCACCGGCGGGCACTGAAGCTTTCTTT. This encodes CASSPAGTEAFF. Supplemented by reference TRBV18 and TRBJ1-1, the full variable domain reads NAGVMQNPRHLVRRRGQEARLRCSPMKGHSHVYWYRQLPEEGLKFMVYLQKENIIDESGMPKERFSAEFPKEGPSILRIQQVVRGDSAAYFCASSPAGTEAFFGQGTRLTVV.